This entry lists 24 T cell receptor beta chains sequenced from one sample in a study of blood T cell repertoires in COVID-19. The data were produced by immunoSEQ multiplex PCR, yet TCRdb's version contains in-frame clones alone and is incomplete. The sample has about 130,000 clones, 80% to 95% seen once. Sequences were obtained from peripheral blood. Receptors originate from a man aged 50 or older with COVID-19, enrolled during active disease.

The J gene is TRBJ2-2, the V gene TRBV27; the match to TRBD2 covers 11 bases. Germline CDR1 reads MNHEY; CDR2 reads SMNVEV (reference sequence). This CDR3 has 16 amino acids. V lost 7 bases to trimming and J lost 5 bases; unmatched junction nucleotides: 9. The CDR3 loop reads CASNKLAGVGTGELFF. DNA for the CDR3: TGTGCCAGCAACAAACTAGCGGGAGTGGGAACCGGGGAGCTGTTTTTT.

The genes are TRBV7-4 and TRBJ2-1; 9 bases are a match to TRBD2. Trimming at V came to 0 bases and at J to 6 bases, leaving 6 bases not matched to a gene. CDR1 is SGHVT, CDR2 SQSDAQ, per germline. The CDR3 length is 16 residues. The CDR3, as DNA: TGTGCCAGCAGCTTAGCCCTAGCGGGGTGCGGCAATGAGCAGTTCTTC. It specifies CASSLALAGCGNEQFF.

Note on this clone: The junction does not match germline at one end; this may be a read error. This sequence joins TRBV5-8 and TRBJ2-1, with 15 bases aligning to TRBD2. CDR3 size: 15 residues. Germline-derived CDR1 and CDR2 are SGHTS and YDEGEE. DNA for the CDR3: TGTGCCAGCAGTTTGGGACTAGCGGGAGGAAATGAGCAGTTCTTC. It translates to CASSLGLAGGNEQFF.

This clone was picked up one time. The rearrangement uses TRBV7-8 and TRBJ1-1; 9 bases map to TRBD1. CDR1 and CDR2 (germline): SGHVS, FQNEAQ. After removal of 5 bases from V and 5 bases from J, the junction contained 12 bases not matched to a gene. This CDR3 has 16 amino acids. DNA of the CDR3: TGTGCCAGCAGCCGACCCAAACAGGGGGCTGGGACTGAAGCTTTCTTT. As protein: CASSRPKQGAGTEAFF.

The chain links TRBV14 to TRBJ1-2, with D possibly TRBD1 on 5 matching bases. Germline loops: CDR1 SGHDN, CDR2 FVKESK. The germline V and J ends were trimmed by 2 bases and 7 bases, with 14 bases remaining between them. This CDR3 has 14 amino acids. The DNA for the CDR3 is TGTGCCAGCAGCCAAATCCAGGGCCGAAGTGGCTACACCTTC. It specifies CASSQIQGRSGYTF. Full variable domain (remainder filled in from reference TRBV14 and TRBJ1-2): EAGVTQFPSHSVIEKGQTVTLRCDPISGHDNLYWYRRVMGKEIKFLLHFVKESKQDESGMPNNRFLAERTGGTYSTLKVQPAELEDSGVYFCASSQIQGRSGYTFGSGTRLTVV.

The J gene is TRBJ2-7, the V gene TRBV29-1; TRBD2 matches at 10 bases. This CDR3 comprises 15 residues. Trimming removed 4 bases from V and 1 base from J; junction bases left unmatched: 7. CDR1 SQVTM and CDR2 ANQGSEA come from the germline V gene. CDR3 sequence reads: CSVAGTSESSYEQYF. The CDR3 DNA reads TGCAGCGTTGCCGGGACTAGCGAGAGTTCCTACGAGCAGTACTTC.

On this clone itself: The sample carries other DNA sequences with the same CDR3. The chain combines TRBV30 with TRBJ1-1; D uncertain. Germline lookup yields CDR1 GTSNPN and CDR2 SVGIG (reference sequence). The CDR3 has 12 residues. Trimming removed 2 bases from V and 5 bases from J, with 9 bases in between. This chain's CDR3 is CAWSKGGTEAFF. CDR3 nucleotide sequence: TGTGCCTGGAGTAAGGGAGGGACTGAAGCTTTCTTT. Looking up the rest from reference TRBV30 and TRBJ1-1 gives the full variable domain: SQTIHQWPATLVQPVGSPLSLECTVEGTSNPNLYWYRQAAGRGLQLLFYSVGIGQISSEVPQNLSASRPQDRQFILSSKKLLLSDSGFYLCAWSKGGTEAFFGQGTRLTVV.

The rearrangement uses TRBV20-1 and TRBJ2-4; the match to TRBD2 covers 13 bases. J gave up 9 bases and V 3 bases, and 11 bases lay outside the gene matches. The CDR3 has 16 amino acids. Looked up from germline, CDR1 is DFQATT and CDR2 is SNEGSKA (reference sequence). The CDR3 protein is CSASIATSGRSGIQYF. DNA for the CDR3: TGCAGTGCTAGTATTGCGACTAGCGGGAGGTCAGGCATTCAGTACTTC.

The chain has TRBV7-3 and TRBJ2-5; no clear D gene. The V and J ends lost 2 bases and 1 base respectively, with 5 bases between them. Looked up from germline, CDR1 is SGHTA and CDR2 is FQGTGA. This CDR3 region has 13 residues. CDR3 sequence: CASSLGGQETQYF. CDR3 coding DNA: TGTGCCAGCAGCTTAGGCGGCCAAGAGACCCAGTACTTC. The variable domain in full, with the rest retrieved from reference TRBV7-3 and TRBJ2-5, is GAGVSQTPSNKVTEKGKYVELRCDPISGHTALYWYRQSLGQGPEFLIYFQGTGAADDSGLPNDRFFAVRPEGSVSTLKIQRTERGDSAVYLCASSLGGQETQYFGPGTRLLVL.

The chain has TRBV19 and TRBJ2-1, with TRBD1 identical over 10 bases. Losses at the gene ends were 3 bases for V and 4 bases for J; bases not matched to a gene: 3. The CDR3 totals 15 residues. The germline CDR1 and CDR2 sequences are LNHDA and SQIVND (reference sequence). DNA of the CDR3: TGTGCCAGTAGTATCGACAGGGGGCTATACAATGAGCAGTTCTTC. This encodes CASSIDRGLYNEQFF.

A few counts support this clone. The chain is built from TRBV7-2 and TRBJ2-1; 8 bases fit TRBD2. CDR3 length equals 15 residues. The V gene's germline CDR1 is SGHTA and CDR2 FQGNSA. J lost 6 bases, V lost 5 bases, and 9 bases had no gene match. The chain's CDR3 is CASSPQGLGGNEQFF. CDR3 in DNA: TGTGCCAGCAGCCCCCAGGGACTAGGGGGCAATGAGCAGTTCTTC.

The chain has TRBV24-1 and TRBJ2-5; D is perhaps TRBD1 (7 bases). V lost 6 bases to trimming and J lost 4 bases, with 17 bases between them. CDR1 and CDR2 (germline): KGHDR, SFDVKD. The CDR3 is 15 amino acids. CDR3 coding DNA: TGTGCCACCAGTCAGGCAGGGGGGAATGGAGAGACCCAGTACTTC. Amino acids: CATSQAGGNGETQYF.

V and J are TRBV5-1 and TRBJ2-1, with D possibly matching TRBD1 (6 bases). V lost 2 bases and J lost 0, with 6 bases in between. Germline V gene data show CDR1 as SGHRS and CDR2 as YFSETQ. The CDR3 runs to 14 residues. The CDR3 spells CASSLQGSYNEQFF. The CDR3 nucleotides read TGCGCCAGCAGCTTACAGGGCTCCTACAATGAGCAGTTCTTC.

The chain links TRBV12-3 or TRBV12-4 to TRBJ2-7, with 8 bases lining up with TRBD1. CDR3 size: 13 residues. J gave up 8 bases and V 1 base, and 4 bases lay outside the gene matches. CDR3 nucleotides: TGTGCCAGCAGTTTAGGACAGGGGAACAAGCAGTACGTC. It codes for CASSLGQGNKQYV.

This chain links TRBV24-1 with TRBJ2-3, with TRBD2 as a possible D gene (6 bases). V shed 7 bases and J shed 5 bases, with 9 bases lying between them. CDR1 and CDR2 from the germline V gene are KGHDR and SFDVKD. The CDR3 is 12 amino acids. The CDR3 DNA reads TGTGCCACCAGGGGGGGAGAAGATACGCAGTATTTT. Translated, it gives CATRGGEDTQYF.

The CDR3 sequence is CASSASGDTDTQYF. CDR3 bases: TGCGCCAGCTCGGCTAGCGGGGACACAGATACGCAGTATTTT. The rearrangement links TRBV5-1 to TRBJ2-3; 9 positions match TRBD2. Trimming removed 7 bases from V and 2 bases from J; junction bases left unmatched: 5. The CDR3 runs 14 residues. Per germline, CDR1 SGHRS and CDR2 YFSETQ.

This clone was seen a handful of times. The chain employs TRBV12-5 and TRBJ2-1; D perhaps matches TRBD1 (6 bases). Germline CDR1 is LGHNT and CDR2 is FRNRAP. Trimming pared 7 bases from V and 4 bases from J, leaving 14 bases between. This CDR3 is 14 amino acids long. CDR3 sequence (DNA): TGTGCTAGTGCCAACGGGACACTTTACAATGAGCAGTTCTTC. This sequence encodes CASANGTLYNEQFF.

The chain uses TRBV7-9 and TRBJ2-7; possible D gene TRBD2, 5 bases. Germline loops: CDR1 SEHNR, CDR2 FQNEAQ (reference sequence). This CDR3 region has 15 residues. V was trimmed by 2 bases and J by 2 bases, leaving 13 bases between them. The CDR3 bases are TGTGCCAGCAGCTTATTCGGGGAAACCACCTACGAGCAGTACTTC. Amino acids: CASSLFGETTYEQYF.

The J gene is TRBJ1-1, the V gene TRBV11-3, with 10 bases lining up with TRBD1. CDR1 and CDR2 from the germline V gene are SGHNT and YENEEA. The CDR3 runs 15 residues. The V gene end was trimmed by 5 bases and the J gene end by 3 bases; junction bases not matched to a gene: 6. The CDR3 loop reads CASSTTGGGYTEAFF. The CDR3 DNA reads as TGTGCCAGCAGCACGACAGGGGGCGGGTACACTGAAGCTTTCTTT.

The V and J genes are TRBV6-6 and TRBJ2-1; a weak D match, TRBD1 (5 bases). V was cut by 0 bases and J by 5 bases, with 8 bases left in between. The CDR3 loop spans 14 amino acids. Germline assignment: CDR1 MNHNY and CDR2 SVGAGI (reference sequence). In nucleotides, the CDR3 is TGTGCCAGCAGTTACTCGAGACAGAACAATGAGCAGTTCTTC. Residues: CASSYSRQNNEQFF.

The CDR3 DNA reads TGTGCCAGCAGCCGGCCCGGGGGACTAGCGGAAGAGACCCAGTACTTC. Protein product: CASSRPGGLAEETQYF. This sequence joins TRBV5-6 and TRBJ2-5; 11 positions agree with TRBD2. The J segment lost 3 bases and the V segment lost 4 bases, leaving 8 bases of the junction unmatched. The CDR3 covers 16 residues. Per the germline V gene, CDR1 is SGHDT and CDR2 is YYEEEE.

The rearrangement uses TRBV28 and TRBJ1-1; possibly TRBD1 for D (6 bases). In germline, CDR1 is MDHEN, CDR2 SYDVKM. V was clipped by 5 bases and J by 4 bases, with 14 bases between them. This CDR3 comprises 14 residues. The CDR3 sequence is CASSNPGGRTEAFF. DNA for the CDR3: TGTGCCAGCAGTAACCCGGGGGGCCGCACTGAAGCTTTCTTT.

The chain is built from TRBV19 and TRBJ1-2, with TRBD1 as a possible D gene (6 bases). The CDR3 is made up of 16 amino acids. V was clipped by 1 base and J by 8 bases, with 20 bases between them. Germline assignment: CDR1 LNHDA and CDR2 SQIVND (reference sequence). This chain's CDR3 is CASSIARQVKAVGYTF. The CDR3 nucleotides read TGTGCCAGTAGTATAGCGCGACAGGTAAAAGCAGTCGGCTACACCTTC.

This clone was observed a single time. V gene TRBV5-1 combines with J gene TRBJ2-3; D is uncertain. The germline CDR1 and CDR2 sequences are SGHRS and YFSETQ. This CDR3 is 12 amino acids long. Trimming pared 6 bases from V and 2 bases from J, leaving 7 bases between. The DNA for the CDR3 is TGCGCCAGCACGCAGAACACAGATACGCAGTATTTT. This translates into CASTQNTDTQYF.